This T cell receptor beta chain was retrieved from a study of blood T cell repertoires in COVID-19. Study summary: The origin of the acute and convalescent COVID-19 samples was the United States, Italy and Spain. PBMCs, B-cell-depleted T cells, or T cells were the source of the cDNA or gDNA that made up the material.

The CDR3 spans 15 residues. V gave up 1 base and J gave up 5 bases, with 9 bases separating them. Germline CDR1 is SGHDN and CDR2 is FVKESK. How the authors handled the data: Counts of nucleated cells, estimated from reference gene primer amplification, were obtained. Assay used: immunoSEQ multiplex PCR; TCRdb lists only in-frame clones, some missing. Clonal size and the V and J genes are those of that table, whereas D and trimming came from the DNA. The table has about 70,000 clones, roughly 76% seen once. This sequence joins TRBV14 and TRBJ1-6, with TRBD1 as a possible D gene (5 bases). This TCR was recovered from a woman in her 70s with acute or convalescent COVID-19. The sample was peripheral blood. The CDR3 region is CASSQGQTHNSPLHF. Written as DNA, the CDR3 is TGTGCCAGCAGCCAAGGACAGACTCATAATTCACCCCTCCACTTT. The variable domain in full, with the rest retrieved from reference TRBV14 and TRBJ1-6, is EAGVTQFPSHSVIEKGQTVTLRCDPISGHDNLYWYRRVMGKEIKFLLHFVKESKQDESGMPNNRFLAERTGGTYSTLKVQPAELEDSGVYFCASSQGQTHNSPLHFGNGTRLTVT.